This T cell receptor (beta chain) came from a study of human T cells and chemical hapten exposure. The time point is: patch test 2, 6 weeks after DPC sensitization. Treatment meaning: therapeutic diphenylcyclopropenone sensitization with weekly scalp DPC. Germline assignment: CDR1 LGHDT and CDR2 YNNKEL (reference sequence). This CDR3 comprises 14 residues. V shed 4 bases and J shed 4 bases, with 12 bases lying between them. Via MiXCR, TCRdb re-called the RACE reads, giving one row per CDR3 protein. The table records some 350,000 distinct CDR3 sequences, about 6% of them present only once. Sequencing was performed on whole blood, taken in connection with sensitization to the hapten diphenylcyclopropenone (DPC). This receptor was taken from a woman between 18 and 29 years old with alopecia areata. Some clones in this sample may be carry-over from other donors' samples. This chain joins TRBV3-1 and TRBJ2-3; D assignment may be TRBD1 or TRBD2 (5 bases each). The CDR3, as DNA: TGTGCCAGCAGCCCAACCGGGGCCGCAGATACGCAGTATTTT. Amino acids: CASSPTGAADTQYF.